The rows below give T cell receptor beta chains drawn from one sample of a study of OX40 agonist ivuxolimab in advanced cancers. Assay used: immunoSEQ multiplex PCR; TCRdb lists only in-frame clones, some missing. Of under 85,000 clones listed, 80% to 90% were seen once; the top ten hold around 4.3%. Sequences were derived from CD4+ or CD8+ T cells sorted from blood, sampled in a trial of the OX40 agonist ivuxolimab. The receptors here all came from an adult with an advanced solid tumor such as melanoma, head and neck, liver or kidney cancer. CDR3s include the opening cysteine and the closing phenylalanine or tryptophan. D genes are given only for firm matches. Only some rows state a clone size, as once, few, many or a class for expanded clones.

d_call: NA; j_call: TRBJ1-2; clone_size: NA; v_call: TRBV2; cdr3_length: 15; cdr3_nt: TGTGCCTCTACCGGCTTAGGGACTGTCCTGTGGGGCTACACCTTC; cdr3_aa: CASTGLGTVLWGYTF
d_call: NA; j_call: TRBJ2-2; clone_size: NA; v_call: TRBV27; cdr3_length: 12; cdr3_nt: TGTGCCAGCAGCCGTATTTCCGGGGAGCTGTTTTTT; cdr3_aa: CASSRISGELFF
d_call: TRBD2; j_call: TRBJ2-1; clone_size: NA; v_call: TRBV7-3; cdr3_length: 14; cdr3_nt: TGTGCCAGCAGCTCCACTAGCGGGAGCGATGAGCAGTTCTTC; cdr3_aa: CASSSTSGSDEQFF
d_call: NA; j_call: TRBJ2-1; clone_size: NA; v_call: TRBV6-1; cdr3_length: 15; cdr3_nt: TGTGCCAGCACAAAAGGGGGGAATATCTACAATGAGCAGTTCTTC; cdr3_aa: CASTKGGNIYNEQFF
d_call: TRBD2; j_call: TRBJ2-7; clone_size: once; v_call: TRBV10-2; cdr3_length: 14; cdr3_nt: TGCGCCAGCAGGGCTAGCGGGAGTACCTACGAGCAGTACTTC; cdr3_aa: CASRASGSTYEQYF
d_call: TRBD2; j_call: TRBJ2-1; clone_size: NA; v_call: TRBV28; cdr3_length: 17; cdr3_nt: TGTGCCAGCAGTTTATGGTCCCTAGCGGGAGGGCCCGGTGAGCAGTTCTTC; cdr3_aa: CASSLWSLAGGPGEQFF
d_call: NA; j_call: TRBJ1-2; clone_size: NA; v_call: TRBV2; cdr3_length: 13; cdr3_nt: TGTGCCAGCAGGAATGGACAGACCTATGGCTACACCTTC; cdr3_aa: CASRNGQTYGYTF
d_call: TRBD1; j_call: TRBJ2-1; clone_size: once; v_call: TRBV6-1; cdr3_length: 14; cdr3_nt: TGTGCCAGCAGCCTAATGAAGGGGGCGAATGGGCAGTTCTTC; cdr3_aa: CASSLMKGANGQFF
d_call: NA; j_call: TRBJ1-4; clone_size: NA; v_call: TRBV25-1; cdr3_length: 12; cdr3_nt: TGTGCCAGCAGTAGCGATAATGAAAAACTGTTTTTT; cdr3_aa: CASSSDNEKLFF
d_call: NA; j_call: TRBJ1-2; clone_size: once; v_call: TRBV15; cdr3_length: 15; cdr3_nt: TGTGCCACCAGCAGGGAGACAGTCCCTAGCTATGGCTACACCTTC; cdr3_aa: CATSRETVPSYGYTF
d_call: TRBD1; j_call: TRBJ2-3; clone_size: NA; v_call: TRBV29-1; cdr3_length: 15; cdr3_nt: TGCAGCGTCCCCAATAGGGACAGCAGCACAGATACGCAGTATTTT; cdr3_aa: CSVPNRDSSTDTQYF
d_call: NA; j_call: TRBJ2-3; clone_size: NA; v_call: TRBV6-6; cdr3_length: 14; cdr3_nt: TGTGCCAGCAGAATAGCGGTCGACACAGATACGCAGTATTTT; cdr3_aa: CASRIAVDTDTQYF
d_call: NA; j_call: TRBJ2-2; clone_size: NA; v_call: TRBV29-1; cdr3_length: 15; cdr3_nt: TGCAGCGTTTGGGTAACAGAAAAAGGCACCGGGGAGCTGTTTTTT; cdr3_aa: CSVWVTEKGTGELFF
d_call: NA; j_call: TRBJ1-1; clone_size: NA; v_call: TRBV6-5; cdr3_length: 14; cdr3_nt: TGTGCCAGCAGCAAGTATCTATTGAACACTGAAGCTTTCTTT; cdr3_aa: CASSKYLLNTEAFF
d_call: NA; j_call: TRBJ2-7; clone_size: NA; v_call: TRBV5-1; cdr3_length: 14; cdr3_nt: TGCGCCAGCAGCTTGGGACAGGCCGGCGGCGAGCAGTACTTC; cdr3_aa: CASSLGQAGGEQYF
d_call: TRBD2; j_call: TRBJ2-3; clone_size: NA; v_call: TRBV30; cdr3_length: 15; cdr3_nt: TGTGCCTGGAGGGATAGCGGGCTTAGCACAGATACGCAGTATTTT; cdr3_aa: CAWRDSGLSTDTQYF
d_call: TRBD2; j_call: TRBJ2-1; clone_size: few; v_call: TRBV19; cdr3_length: 23; cdr3_nt: TGTGCCAGTAGCGAGATAGGACTAGCGGGAGGGAGGGGTGCGAGGAGCTCCTACAATGAGCAGTTCTTC; cdr3_aa: CASSEIGLAGGRGARSSYNEQFF
d_call: NA; j_call: TRBJ2-2; clone_size: NA; v_call: TRBV7-2; cdr3_length: 16; cdr3_nt: TGTGCCAGCAGCTTAGGGCAGCGCGCGAACACCGGGGAGCTGTTTTTT; cdr3_aa: CASSLGQRANTGELFF
d_call: TRBD1; j_call: TRBJ1-1; clone_size: NA; v_call: TRBV6-5; cdr3_length: 12; cdr3_nt: TGTGCCAGCGACAGGGTTGGAACTGAAGCTTTCTTT; cdr3_aa: CASDRVGTEAFF
d_call: NA; j_call: TRBJ2-4; clone_size: NA; v_call: TRBV10-3; cdr3_length: 16; cdr3_nt: TGTGCCATCAGTGAGTCCCTAGATAGGGCCAAAAACATTCAGTACTTC; cdr3_aa: CAISESLDRAKNIQYF
d_call: TRBD1; j_call: TRBJ1-2; clone_size: NA; v_call: TRBV9; cdr3_length: 15; cdr3_nt: TGTGCCAGCAGCCCCCAGGGGGGCATAGACTATGGCTACACCTTC; cdr3_aa: CASSPQGGIDYGYTF
d_call: NA; j_call: TRBJ2-3; clone_size: NA; v_call: TRBV4-1; cdr3_length: 17; cdr3_nt: TGCGCCAGCAGCCAAGATCAGGCTAGCCCCCCCACAGATACGCAGTATTTT; cdr3_aa: CASSQDQASPPTDTQYF
d_call: TRBD1; j_call: TRBJ2-5; clone_size: NA; v_call: TRBV5-6; cdr3_length: 15; cdr3_nt: TGTGCCAGCAGCTCCTCCCCGACAGGGCAAGAGACCCAGTACTTC; cdr3_aa: CASSSSPTGQETQYF
d_call: NA; j_call: TRBJ2-7; clone_size: NA; v_call: TRBV7-6; cdr3_length: 15; cdr3_nt: TGTGCCAGCAGCTTAGCGGGATCAGGGCCGTACGAGCAGTACTTC; cdr3_aa: CASSLAGSGPYEQYF
d_call: NA; j_call: TRBJ2-7; clone_size: NA; v_call: TRBV27; cdr3_length: 15; cdr3_nt: TGTGCCAGCAGCATAGGGGGGGCGCAGAGAAACGAGCAGTACTTC; cdr3_aa: CASSIGGAQRNEQYF
d_call: NA; j_call: TRBJ2-2; clone_size: NA; v_call: TRBV27; cdr3_length: 15; cdr3_nt: TGTGCCAGCAGTTTACGGGACCCCGACACCGGGGAGCTGTTTTTT; cdr3_aa: CASSLRDPDTGELFF
d_call: TRBD2; j_call: TRBJ2-1; clone_size: NA; v_call: TRBV11-2; cdr3_length: 17; cdr3_nt: TGTGCCAGCAGTAGAACCGGGACTAGCGGGAGTTACAATGAGCAGTTCTTC; cdr3_aa: CASSRTGTSGSYNEQFF
d_call: NA; j_call: TRBJ2-5; clone_size: NA; v_call: TRBV27; cdr3_length: 13; cdr3_nt: TGTGCCAGCAGTCTCCTGGATGGGGAGACCCAGTACTTC; cdr3_aa: CASSLLDGETQYF
d_call: NA; j_call: TRBJ2-3; clone_size: NA; v_call: TRBV27; cdr3_length: 14; cdr3_nt: TGTGCCAGCAGTTTATCGGCCAGCACAGATACGCAGTATTTT; cdr3_aa: CASSLSASTDTQYF
d_call: NA; j_call: TRBJ2-5; clone_size: NA; v_call: TRBV5-4; cdr3_length: 15; cdr3_nt: TGTGCCAGCACTTTCGGGGTCGGGGGCCAAGAGACCCAGTACTTC; cdr3_aa: CASTFGVGGQETQYF
d_call: TRBD1; j_call: TRBJ1-3; clone_size: NA; v_call: TRBV15; cdr3_length: 16; cdr3_nt: TGTGCCACCAGCAGAGATTACACAGGGGGTGGAAACACCATATATTTT; cdr3_aa: CATSRDYTGGGNTIYF
d_call: TRBD2; j_call: TRBJ2-3; clone_size: NA; v_call: TRBV7-2; cdr3_length: 15; cdr3_nt: TGTGCCAGCAGCTTAGTAATGGGACTAAGGCCTACGCAGTATTTT; cdr3_aa: CASSLVMGLRPTQYF
d_call: NA; j_call: TRBJ1-4; clone_size: NA; v_call: TRBV6-1; cdr3_length: 13; cdr3_nt: TGTGCCAGCAACCGGCAGGGGAGAGAAAAACTGTTTTTT; cdr3_aa: CASNRQGREKLFF
d_call: TRBD1; j_call: TRBJ1-2; clone_size: NA; v_call: TRBV11-3; cdr3_length: 14; cdr3_nt: TGTGCCAGCAGCGCGACAGGGGCGGAGTATGGCTACACCTTC; cdr3_aa: CASSATGAEYGYTF
d_call: NA; j_call: TRBJ1-5; clone_size: NA; v_call: TRBV6-5; cdr3_length: 15; cdr3_nt: TGTGCCAGCAGACGATCGGGAGGGGGTAATCAGCCCCAGCATTTT; cdr3_aa: CASRRSGGGNQPQHF
d_call: TRBD2; j_call: TRBJ2-7; clone_size: NA; v_call: TRBV2; cdr3_length: 15; cdr3_nt: TGTGCCAGCAGAGAGGGGACTACGTCTAGGCACGAGCAGTACTTC; cdr3_aa: CASREGTTSRHEQYF
d_call: NA; j_call: TRBJ1-2; clone_size: NA; v_call: TRBV20-1; cdr3_length: 11; cdr3_nt: TGCAGTGCCCGGGATGGCTATGGCTACACCTTC; cdr3_aa: CSARDGYGYTF
d_call: TRBD1; j_call: TRBJ2-3; clone_size: NA; v_call: TRBV29-1; cdr3_length: 13; cdr3_nt: TGCAGCGTTGATTGGACAGGGACAGATACGCAGTATTTT; cdr3_aa: CSVDWTGTDTQYF
d_call: TRBD1; j_call: TRBJ2-7; clone_size: NA; v_call: TRBV5-1; cdr3_length: 14; cdr3_nt: TGCGCCAGCAGGTCGGGACAGGGGCCCTACGAGCAGTACTTC; cdr3_aa: CASRSGQGPYEQYF
d_call: NA; j_call: TRBJ2-2; clone_size: NA; v_call: TRBV5-1; cdr3_length: 15; cdr3_nt: TGCGCCAGCACTTCCAGCGGGCACACCACCGGGGAGCTGTTTTTT; cdr3_aa: CASTSSGHTTGELFF
d_call: NA; j_call: TRBJ1-2; clone_size: NA; v_call: TRBV28; cdr3_length: 14; cdr3_nt: TGTGCCAGCAAAATTGGACAGCGTGTTTATGGCTACACCTTC; cdr3_aa: CASKIGQRVYGYTF
d_call: TRBD2; j_call: TRBJ2-7; clone_size: NA; v_call: TRBV7-9; cdr3_length: 14; cdr3_nt: TGTGCCAGCGGGCGGGAGGCGCCCTCCTACGAGCAGTACTTC; cdr3_aa: CASGREAPSYEQYF